Listed below are T cell receptor beta chains from one sample, sequenced in a study of T-cell reconstitution after alpha-beta-depleted transplantation in children. TCRdb re-analysed the PCR reads in MiXCR, keeping a single row per CDR3 protein. This sample has hundreds of thousands of distinct CDR3 sequences; 15% to 20% occur once, and the top ten carry under 30%. This sample comprised PBMCs, mostly from graft donor cells, obtained 360 days after TCRalphabeta/CD19-depleted stem cell transplant. The origin of the receptors is a boy under two years old who had a stem cell transplant for Wiskott-Aldrich syndrome, so the T cells may come from the graft donor. CDR3s include the opening cysteine and the closing phenylalanine or tryptophan. The D gene is left open where the match is weak. Only part of the rows carry a size: once, few, many, or a class if the clone is expanded.

j_call: TRBJ2-2; clone_size: few; d_call: NA; v_call: TRBV6-1; cdr3_aa: CASSRGRTGELFF; cdr3_nt: TGTGCCAGCAGCCGGGGGAGAACCGGGGAGCTGTTTTTT
j_call: TRBJ2-7; clone_size: NA; d_call: TRBD2; v_call: TRBV7-9; cdr3_aa: CASSLASGSDEQYF; cdr3_nt: TGTGCCAGCAGCTTAGCTAGCGGGTCGGACGAGCAGTACTTC
j_call: TRBJ1-2; clone_size: NA; d_call: NA; v_call: TRBV6-1; cdr3_aa: CATNRVGKHYGYTF; cdr3_nt: TGTGCCACCAATAGGGTCGGAAAGCACTATGGCTACACCTTC
j_call: TRBJ2-1; clone_size: NA; d_call: NA; v_call: TRBV18; cdr3_aa: CASSPRLRDSYNEQFF; cdr3_nt: TGTGCCAGCTCACCACGTCTTCGAGACTCCTACAATGAGCAGTTCTTC
j_call: TRBJ2-2; clone_size: many; d_call: TRBD2; v_call: TRBV29-1; cdr3_aa: CSATPLAGRTGELFF; cdr3_nt: TGCAGCGCCACTCCCCTAGCGGGGCGGACCGGGGAGCTGTTTTTT
j_call: TRBJ2-4; clone_size: NA; d_call: TRBD1; v_call: TRBV7-9; cdr3_aa: CASSAGTGKAKNIQYF; cdr3_nt: TGTGCCAGCAGCGCCGGGACAGGGAAAGCCAAAAACATTCAGTACTTC
j_call: TRBJ2-7; clone_size: NA; d_call: NA; v_call: TRBV18; cdr3_aa: CASSPLPAYEQYF; cdr3_nt: TGTGCCAGCTCACCACTTCCAGCCTACGAGCAGTACTTC
j_call: TRBJ2-1; clone_size: NA; d_call: NA; v_call: TRBV12-3/TRBV12-4; cdr3_aa: CASRERSPGPLTYNEQFF; cdr3_nt: TGTGCCAGCCGAGAGCGCTCCCCGGGGCCTCTTACCTACAATGAGCAGTTCTTC
j_call: TRBJ1-2; clone_size: many; d_call: NA; v_call: TRBV21-1; cdr3_aa: CASSKITGQPNYGYTF; cdr3_nt: TGTGCCAGCAGCAAAATAACCGGACAGCCTAACTATGGCTACACCTTC
j_call: TRBJ1-2; clone_size: NA; d_call: NA; v_call: TRBV29-1; cdr3_aa: CSVERQRNYGYTF; cdr3_nt: TGCAGCGTTGAACGGCAGCGTAACTATGGCTACACCTTC
j_call: TRBJ2-5; clone_size: NA; d_call: NA; v_call: TRBV5-1; cdr3_aa: CASRRWGHGLETQYF; cdr3_nt: TGCGCCAGCCGCCGCTGGGGACACGGCTTGGAGACCCAGTACTTC
j_call: TRBJ2-7; clone_size: NA; d_call: TRBD2; v_call: TRBV6-2/TRBV6-3; cdr3_aa: CASRTSGRRGPYEQYF; cdr3_nt: TGTGCCAGCCGGACTAGCGGGAGGAGGGGACCCTACGAGCAGTACTTC
j_call: TRBJ2-3; clone_size: many; d_call: NA; v_call: TRBV28; cdr3_aa: CASCGPHGLATDTQYF; cdr3_nt: TGTGCCAGTTGCGGCCCCCACGGCCTAGCGACAGATACGCAGTATTTT
j_call: TRBJ2-7; clone_size: few; d_call: TRBD2; v_call: TRBV7-9; cdr3_aa: CASSLAGGNSAPYEQYF; cdr3_nt: TGTGCCAGCAGCTTAGCGGGAGGGAACTCGGCCCCCTACGAGCAGTACTTC
j_call: TRBJ2-5; clone_size: few; d_call: NA; v_call: TRBV11-2; cdr3_aa: CASSLAPEGETQYF; cdr3_nt: TGTGCCAGCAGCCTAGCCCCGGAGGGTGAGACCCAGTACTTC
j_call: TRBJ2-7; clone_size: many; d_call: NA; v_call: TRBV7-2; cdr3_aa: CASSLRDEQYF; cdr3_nt: TGTGCCAGCAGTTTGAGAGACGAGCAGTACTTC
j_call: TRBJ2-7; clone_size: NA; d_call: NA; v_call: TRBV5-1; cdr3_aa: CASSFPWGSYEQYF; cdr3_nt: TGCGCCAGCAGCTTCCCCTGGGGGTCCTACGAGCAGTACTTC
j_call: TRBJ2-7; clone_size: few; d_call: TRBD1; v_call: TRBV7-9; cdr3_aa: CASSLNPGQGTYEQYF; cdr3_nt: TGTGCCAGCAGCTTAAATCCGGGACAGGGTACCTACGAGCAGTACTTC
j_call: TRBJ2-3; clone_size: few; d_call: NA; v_call: TRBV24-1; cdr3_aa: CATSLSDPTDTQYF; cdr3_nt: TGTGCCACCAGTCTCAGCGATCCCACAGATACGCAGTATTTT
j_call: TRBJ2-7; clone_size: few; d_call: TRBD1; v_call: TRBV25-1; cdr3_aa: CASSDRGTVTYEQYF; cdr3_nt: TGTGCCAGCAGTGATAGGGGGACAGTAACTTACGAGCAGTACTTC
j_call: TRBJ2-1; clone_size: NA; d_call: NA; v_call: TRBV10-3; cdr3_aa: CAISEWTSYNEQFF; cdr3_nt: TGTGCCATCAGTGAGTGGACCTCCTACAATGAGCAGTTCTTC
j_call: TRBJ1-1; clone_size: NA; d_call: TRBD1; v_call: TRBV7-9; cdr3_aa: CASSTWTGEAFF; cdr3_nt: TGTGCCAGCAGCACCTGGACAGGCGAAGCTTTCTTT
j_call: TRBJ2-2; clone_size: few; d_call: NA; v_call: TRBV5-5; cdr3_aa: CASSLIKPNTGELFF; cdr3_nt: TGTGCCAGCAGCTTGATCAAACCGAACACCGGGGAGCTGTTTTTT
j_call: TRBJ2-7; clone_size: many; d_call: NA; v_call: TRBV9; cdr3_aa: CASSVGNSAYEQYF; cdr3_nt: TGTGCCAGCAGCGTAGGTAATAGCGCCTACGAGCAGTACTTC
j_call: TRBJ2-1; clone_size: few; d_call: NA; v_call: TRBV4-1; cdr3_aa: CASSQVGVTYSYNEQFF; cdr3_nt: TGCGCCAGCAGCCAAGTAGGGGTCACCTACTCCTACAATGAGCAGTTCTTC
j_call: TRBJ2-6; clone_size: NA; d_call: TRBD1; v_call: TRBV5-1; cdr3_aa: CASSNGQGTSGANVLTF; cdr3_nt: TGCGCCAGCAGCAATGGACAGGGGACCTCTGGGGCCAACGTCCTGACTTTC
j_call: TRBJ2-7; clone_size: few; d_call: NA; v_call: TRBV12-3/TRBV12-4; cdr3_aa: CASRGRYEQYF; cdr3_nt: TGTGCCAGCAGAGGACGCTACGAGCAGTACTTC
j_call: TRBJ2-7; clone_size: many; d_call: NA; v_call: TRBV12-3/TRBV12-4; cdr3_aa: CASSLRQRYEQYF; cdr3_nt: TGTGCCAGCAGTTTACGACAGCGCTACGAGCAGTACTTC
j_call: TRBJ2-2; clone_size: few; d_call: NA; v_call: TRBV21-1; cdr3_aa: CASSKGQGSTGELFF; cdr3_nt: TGTGCCAGCAGCAAAGGACAGGGGAGCACCGGGGAGCTGTTTTTT
j_call: TRBJ1-1; clone_size: few; d_call: NA; v_call: TRBV5-1; cdr3_aa: CASRQGTEAFF; cdr3_nt: TGCGCCAGCAGACAGGGAACTGAAGCTTTCTTT
j_call: TRBJ1-1; clone_size: few; d_call: NA; v_call: TRBV2; cdr3_aa: CASSDLGPGRTEAFF; cdr3_nt: TGTGCCAGCAGTGATTTGGGCCCAGGGCGGACTGAAGCTTTCTTT
j_call: TRBJ2-2; clone_size: NA; d_call: NA; v_call: TRBV10-3; cdr3_aa: CAMKDENTGELFF; cdr3_nt: TGTGCCATGAAAGATGAGAACACCGGGGAGCTGTTTTTT
j_call: TRBJ2-7; clone_size: NA; d_call: NA; v_call: TRBV11-2; cdr3_aa: CASSLVGRDQQYF; cdr3_nt: TGTGCCAGCAGCTTAGTGGGACGGGACCAGCAGTACTTC
j_call: TRBJ2-7; clone_size: few; d_call: NA; v_call: TRBV5-1; cdr3_aa: CASSEAGYYEQYF; cdr3_nt: TGCGCCAGCAGCGAGGCGGGGTACTACGAGCAGTACTTC
j_call: TRBJ2-7; clone_size: few; d_call: TRBD1; v_call: TRBV5-1; cdr3_aa: CASSLNRGPYEQYF; cdr3_nt: TGCGCCAGCAGCTTGAACAGGGGACCCTACGAGCAGTACTTC
j_call: TRBJ2-7; clone_size: few; d_call: NA; v_call: TRBV7-9; cdr3_aa: CASSPGTLRYEQYF; cdr3_nt: TGTGCCAGCAGTCCCGGGACCCTACGGTACGAGCAGTACTTC
j_call: TRBJ2-3; clone_size: few; d_call: TRBD2; v_call: TRBV7-7; cdr3_aa: CASSPLALAGSDTQYF; cdr3_nt: TGTGCCAGCAGCCCCTTGGCACTAGCGGGATCAGATACGCAGTATTTT
j_call: TRBJ2-5; clone_size: NA; d_call: TRBD1; v_call: TRBV12-5; cdr3_aa: CASARGQYQETQYF; cdr3_nt: TGTGCTAGTGCCCGGGGACAGTACCAAGAGACCCAGTACTTC
j_call: TRBJ2-1; clone_size: NA; d_call: NA; v_call: TRBV14; cdr3_aa: CASSQVDRYNEQFF; cdr3_nt: TGTGCCAGCAGCCAAGTGGACCGTTACAATGAGCAGTTCTTC
j_call: TRBJ2-5; clone_size: NA; d_call: NA; v_call: TRBV6-5; cdr3_aa: CASSYSSATQETQYF; cdr3_nt: TGTGCCAGCAGTTACTCTTCGGCAACCCAAGAGACCCAGTACTTC
j_call: TRBJ2-7; clone_size: NA; d_call: NA; v_call: TRBV5-1; cdr3_aa: CASSLVAFSSYEQYF; cdr3_nt: TGCGCCAGCAGCTTGGTTGCCTTCAGCTCCTACGAGCAGTACTTC
j_call: TRBJ2-7; clone_size: NA; d_call: TRBD2; v_call: TRBV4-1; cdr3_aa: CASSPSSGVHSYEQYF; cdr3_nt: TGCGCCAGCAGCCCGAGTAGCGGGGTCCACTCCTACGAGCAGTACTTC
j_call: TRBJ2-1; clone_size: few; d_call: TRBD2; v_call: TRBV3-1; cdr3_aa: CASSQDQGLAGVELNEQFF; cdr3_nt: TGTGCCAGCAGCCAAGATCAGGGACTAGCGGGGGTGGAGTTGAATGAGCAGTTCTTC
j_call: TRBJ1-1; clone_size: NA; d_call: NA; v_call: TRBV4-1; cdr3_aa: CASSQERITTEAFF; cdr3_nt: TGCGCCAGCAGCCAAGAGAGGATTACCACTGAAGCTTTCTTT
j_call: TRBJ2-7; clone_size: few; d_call: NA; v_call: TRBV12-3/TRBV12-4; cdr3_aa: CASSPSSSVRTYEQYF; cdr3_nt: TGTGCCAGCAGTCCCTCATCCTCCGTCCGGACCTACGAGCAGTACTTC
j_call: TRBJ2-1; clone_size: few; d_call: NA; v_call: TRBV3-1; cdr3_aa: CASSLRRGEQFF; cdr3_nt: TGTGCCAGCAGCCTCCGTCGGGGTGAGCAGTTCTTC
j_call: TRBJ2-2; clone_size: NA; d_call: TRBD2; v_call: TRBV4-1; cdr3_aa: CASSQETGGTGELFF; cdr3_nt: TGCGCCAGCAGCCAAGAAACGGGGGGAACCGGGGAGCTGTTTTTT
j_call: TRBJ2-3; clone_size: few; d_call: NA; v_call: TRBV7-9; cdr3_aa: CASSLVGLPKTDTQYF; cdr3_nt: TGTGCCAGCAGCTTAGTAGGACTCCCCAAGACCGATACGCAGTATTTT
j_call: TRBJ1-1; clone_size: few; d_call: NA; v_call: TRBV6-6; cdr3_aa: CASILSGAFF; cdr3_nt: TGTGCCAGCATCTTGTCTGGGGCTTTCTTT